This T cell receptor beta chain was captured in a study of CD8+ T cells in alopecia areata. Extraction and reverse transcription of RNA yielded cDNA as the sequencing template. The assay was immunoSEQ multiplex PCR, and TCRdb's table has in-frame clones only and misses some. The sample yields roughly 190,000 clones, roughly three fifths seen once. The ends were cut back, 8 bases at V and 4 bases at J, with 17 bases in the middle. The length of the CDR3 is 13 residues. Germline values: CDR1 GTSNPN, CDR2 SVGIG (reference sequence). Turning to this clone: Its matching antigen is unknown.

Treatment given: oral pan-JAK inhibitor, 5-10 mg twice daily. PBMCs yielded sorted CD4+ and CD8+ T cells. Study observations and caveats: There was only one nonresponder, so it was unclear how baseline CD8+ expansion relates to response. Under tofacitinib, fewer expanded CD8+ clones appeared among the top 100 scalp clones.

The V gene is TRBV30, the J gene TRBJ1-1; no definite D call. The sequence came from a human donor with alopecia areata. The sample here was CD4+ T cells sorted from blood, taken around week 49, from a patient treated with tofacitinib. CDR3 nucleotide sequence: TGTGCCCGGACGGCCGGCGTAGGCACTGAAGCTTTCTTT. This encodes CARTAGVGTEAFF.